The clone carrying this T cell receptor beta chain was counted a few times. The sample comes from a study of patients and donors after allogeneic stem cell transplantation. CDR3 size: 14 residues. Between the trimmed V and J ends, which lost 0 bases and 4 bases, there was a span of 8 bases. Germline lookup yields CDR1 SGDLS and CDR2 YYNGEE. From the RT-PCR reads, TCRdb called clonotypes with MiXCR, one entry per CDR3 protein. Of about 160,000 distinct CDR3 sequences in the sample, roughly 35% are singletons; the top ten hold around half. The sequence came from a human donor who was either an allogeneic HSCT recipient or a stem cell or donor lymphocyte infusion donor (not recorded which). It is not recorded whose cells these are; they may come from a transplant donor. Sequenced sample: blood, either unsorted or a sorted T cell fraction (not recorded which). J is TRBJ1-5 and V is TRBV9; maybe TRBD1 (6 bases). CDR3 in amino acids: CASSVEGGNQPQHF. In DNA form, the CDR3 reads TGTGCCAGCAGCGTAGAAGGGGGGAATCAGCCCCAGCATTTT.